Listed here are 4 T cell receptor beta chains from one sample, sequenced in a study of response to subunit inactivated influenza vaccine. TCRdb passed the RT-PCR reads through MiXCR, listing each CDR3 protein once. This sample has approximately 700,000 distinct CDR3 sequences, with approximately 13% found just once. Material: PBMCs from blood, obtained around 14 days before vaccination. These receptors all stem from a man aged 50-60 years who received an inactivated influenza vaccine.

The rearrangement joins TRBV7-2 to TRBJ2-7; D may match TRBD1 or TRBD2 (5 bases each). CDR1 and CDR2 (germline): SGHTA, FQGNSA. The CDR3 totals 16 residues. V lost 4 bases to trimming and J lost 3 bases, with 19 bases between them. CDR3 amino acids: CASSSSWWDGNYEQYF. In DNA form, the CDR3 reads TGTGCCAGCAGCTCCTCCTGGTGGGACGGAAACTACGAGCAGTACTTC.

This sequence joins TRBV15 and TRBJ1-3; D gene unclear. Germline V gives CDR1 LNHNV, CDR2 YYDKDF (reference sequence). This CDR3 region has 17 residues. Trimming removed 5 bases at V and 0 bases at J, with 17 bases between. For the CDR3, the DNA is TGTGCCACCAGCGGTGGATATGATTTCTCCTCTGGAAACACCATATATTTT. Protein product: CATSGGYDFSSGNTIYF.

This rearrangement joins TRBV25-1 to TRBJ2-6; TRBD2 is a possible D gene (5 bases). Trimming removed 0 bases from V and 0 bases from J, with 9 bases in between. The CDR3 totals 17 residues. The V gene's germline CDR1 is MGHDK and CDR2 SYGVNS. The CDR3 loop reads CASSEYAGVSGANVLTF. In nucleotides, the CDR3 is TGTGCCAGCAGTGAATATGCGGGTGTCTCTGGGGCCAACGTCCTGACTTTC.

This chain links TRBV3-1 with TRBJ2-7; D remains unclear. In germline, CDR1 is LGHDT, CDR2 YNNKEL (reference sequence). This CDR3 comprises 13 residues. V was trimmed by 1 base and J by 2 bases, leaving 6 bases between them. Here the CDR3 DNA reads TGTGCCAGCAGCCAAGCCCTGGCCTACGAGCAGTACTTC. Translated: CASSQALAYEQYF.